One and the same sample provided the 31 T cell receptor beta chains below, sequenced in a study of cytotoxic CD8 clonotypes in ibrutinib-treated CLL. The method was immunoSEQ multiplex PCR; TCRdb's version includes in-frame clones alone and lacks a portion of them. The table records 35,000 to 45,000 clones, roughly three quarters of them present only once. This specimen was PBMCs, taken after 12 months of ibrutinib treatment. All receptors derive from a human donor with chronic lymphocytic leukemia.

The chain recombines TRBV7-9 with TRBJ2-5, with TRBD1 matching over 12 bases. V dropped 5 bases and J dropped 5; count of bases not matched to a gene: 12. The germline V gene has CDR1 SEHNR and CDR2 FQNEAQ (reference sequence). This CDR3 region has 17 residues. This CDR3 reads CASSAPPGQGAWETQYF. CDR3 DNA sequence: TGTGCCAGCAGCGCCCCCCCGGGACAGGGGGCATGGGAGACCCAGTACTTC.

This clone was recorded once. The V gene is TRBV28, the J gene TRBJ1-3, with D possibly matching TRBD1 (5 bases). CDR3 length: 15 residues. Looked up from germline, CDR1 is MDHEN and CDR2 is SYDVKM. The germline V and J ends were trimmed by 4 bases and 0 bases, with 10 bases remaining between them. DNA of the CDR3: TGTGCCAGCAGTTCCTATGGGGGCTCTGGAAACACCATATATTTT. This encodes CASSSYGGSGNTIYF.

The chain uses TRBV5-5 and TRBJ1-2; D unresolved. Trimming took 0 bases from V and 3 from J, leaving 12 bases between them. The CDR3 length is 15 residues. Germline values: CDR1 SGHKS, CDR2 YYEKEE (reference sequence). CDR3 protein: CASSLEPRGHYGYTF. Written as DNA, the CDR3 is TGTGCCAGCAGCTTGGAACCCCGGGGTCACTATGGCTACACCTTC.

The chain couples TRBV28 to TRBJ2-1, with TRBD1 as a possible D gene (6 bases). The length of the CDR3 is 14 residues. Trimming pared 1 base from V and 8 bases from J, leaving 12 bases between. CDR1 is MDHEN and CDR2 is SYDVKM in the germline V gene. This CDR3 is CASSLSTGFDEQFF. Here the CDR3 DNA reads TGTGCCAGCAGTTTATCAACAGGGTTCGATGAGCAGTTCTTC.

The chain carries TRBV18 and TRBJ2-7, with D perhaps matching TRBD1 (6 bases). The CDR3 contains 14 residues. V gave up 4 bases and J gave up 2 bases, with 12 bases separating them. Per germline, CDR1 KGHSH and CDR2 LQKENI. The CDR3 here is CASSLKQGPYEQYF. For the CDR3, the DNA is TGTGCCAGCTCACTCAAACAGGGACCCTACGAGCAGTACTTC.

This rearrangement joins TRBV19 to TRBJ2-5; no clear D. The CDR3 covers 15 residues. Trimming pared 4 bases from V and 5 bases from J, leaving 17 bases between. CDR1 is LNHDA, CDR2 SQIVND, per germline (reference sequence). The DNA for the CDR3 is TGTGCCAGTAGTACACGGACCACGGTTGGGGAGACCCAGTACTTC. Translation: CASSTRTTVGETQYF.

V and J are TRBV19 and TRBJ2-7, with 10 positions matching TRBD2. CDR3 size: 15 residues. Germline CDR1 LNHDA, CDR2 SQIVND (reference sequence). V lost 7 bases and J lost 6; bases outside the gene matches: 12. The CDR3 coding sequence is TGTGCCAGTACCCCTGGGACAGCGGGAGGGTCCGAGCAGTACTTC. It yields the protein CASTPGTAGGSEQYF.

The V and J genes are TRBV2 and TRBJ2-5; D could derive from TRBD1 or TRBD2 (5 bases each). The ends were cut back, 8 bases at V and 5 bases at J, with 15 bases in the middle. CDR1 is SNHLY and CDR2 is FYNNEI in the germline V gene. CDR3 size: 13 residues. CDR3 amino acids: CASEGPPRETQYF. Written as DNA, the CDR3 is TGTGCCAGCGAGGGACCCCCTCGGGAGACCCAGTACTTC. Supplemented by reference TRBV2 and TRBJ2-5, the full variable domain reads EPEVTQTPSHQVTQMGQEVILRCVPISNHLYFYWYRQILGQKVEFLVSFYNNEISEKSEIFDDQFSVERPDGSNFTLKIRSTKLEDSAMYFCASEGPPRETQYFGPGTRLLVL.

The chain has TRBV28 and TRBJ2-7; 8 bases match TRBD2. Germline CDR1 MDHEN, CDR2 SYDVKM. Trimming cost V 5 bases and J 0 bases; bases outside gene matches: 15. The CDR3 totals 18 residues. The CDR3 here is CASSDATGTRSHSYEQYF. The CDR3 DNA reads as TGTGCCAGCAGTGACGCGACCGGGACTAGGTCTCACTCCTACGAGCAGTACTTC.

This sequence joins TRBV2 and TRBJ1-1; D is ambiguous. The CDR3 runs to 13 residues. From germline, CDR1 is SNHLY and CDR2 FYNNEI. The V end was cut by 3 bases, the J end by 0 bases, with 5 bases between. CDR3 loop: CASSDQLNTEAFF. As DNA, the CDR3 is TGTGCCAGCAGTGACCAGTTGAACACTGAAGCTTTCTTT.

The rearrangement joins TRBV7-9 to TRBJ2-4; 12 positions match TRBD2. V lost 5 bases and J lost 7; bases outside the gene matches: 3. The CDR3 loop spans 14 amino acids. Germline V gene sequence: CDR1 SEHNR, CDR2 FQNEAQ (reference sequence). The CDR3 coding sequence is TGTGCCAGCAGCCAAACTAGCGGGGGGAACATTCAGTACTTC. Its protein is CASSQTSGGNIQYF.

V usage is TRBV7-8 and J usage is TRBJ2-1, with D possibly being TRBD2 (6 bases). Germline lookup yields CDR1 SGHVS and CDR2 FQNEAQ. CDR3 size: 15 residues. Between the trimmed V and J ends, which lost 1 base and 6 bases, there was a span of 13 bases. CDR3 residues: CASSLDGIAANEQFF. Written as DNA, the CDR3 is TGTGCCAGCAGCTTAGACGGGATAGCGGCCAATGAGCAGTTCTTC. Together with reference TRBV7-8 and TRBJ2-1, the CDR3 gives the full variable domain: GAGVSQSPRYKVAKRGQDVALRCDPISGHVSLFWYQQALGQGPEFLTYFQNEAQLDKSGLPSDRFFAERPEGSVSTLKIQRTQQEDSAVYLCASSLDGIAANEQFFGPGTRLTVL.

J is TRBJ2-7 and V is TRBV5-8; 13 bases match TRBD2. V lost 4 bases, J lost 6 bases, and 10 bases stayed unmatched. Per the germline V gene, CDR1 is SGHTS and CDR2 is YDEGEE. There are 16 residues in the CDR3. In DNA form, the CDR3 reads TGTGCCAGCAGCCTAGGAAGCGGACTAGCGGGAGTCGAGCAGTACTTC. Its translation is CASSLGSGLAGVEQYF. Full variable domain (missing parts from reference TRBV5-8 and TRBJ2-7): EAGVTQSPTHLIKTRGQQATLRCSPISGHTSVYWYQQALGLGLQFLLWYDEGEERNRGNFPPRFSGRQFPNYSSELNVNALELEDSALYLCASSLGSGLAGVEQYFGPGTRLTVT.

The chain uses TRBV5-4 and TRBJ2-5; no clear D gene. The V gene's germline CDR1 is SGHNT and CDR2 YYREEE (reference sequence). V gave up 1 base and J gave up 4 bases, with 11 bases separating them. CDR3 length: 14 amino acids. The CDR3 DNA reads TGTGCCAGCAGCTTGCGGTCACGAGGAGAGACCCAGTACTTC. It specifies CASSLRSRGETQYF.

J is TRBJ1-1 and V is TRBV6-5, with 8 bases matching TRBD1. From germline, CDR1 is MNHEY and CDR2 SVGAGI. This CDR3 is built from 14 residues. V shed 7 bases and J 2 bases; nucleotides not matched to a gene: 6. For the CDR3, the DNA is TGTGCCAGCACCAGACAGGGGTATAACACTGAAGCTTTCTTT. It yields the protein CASTRQGYNTEAFF.

The chain has TRBV19 and TRBJ2-2; the match to TRBD1 covers 8 bases. The V gene end was trimmed by 3 bases and the J gene end by 7 bases; junction bases not matched to a gene: 4. The CDR3 consists of 14 residues. The germline gives CDR1 LNHDA, CDR2 SQIVND (reference sequence). CDR3 sequence: CASSIGTGSGELFF. CDR3 coding DNA: TGTGCCAGTAGTATCGGGACAGGTAGCGGGGAGCTGTTTTTT.

The rearrangement uses TRBV7-2 and TRBJ2-3; no clear D. Trimming left V 4 bases short and J 6 bases short, with 11 bases between. This CDR3 has 13 residues. Per the germline V gene, CDR1 is SGHTA and CDR2 is FQGNSA. Here the CDR3 DNA reads TGTGCCAGCAGCTCACTTCGCAGGGATACGCAGTATTTT. Translating it yields CASSSLRRDTQYF.

The sample holds a few counts of this clone. The V gene is TRBV2, the J gene TRBJ2-3; 9 bases fit TRBD1. J was trimmed by 3 bases and V by 8 bases; bases with no gene match: 12. Germline values: CDR1 SNHLY, CDR2 FYNNEI. The CDR3 runs to 16 residues. The CDR3, as DNA: TGTGCCAGCGTATCAACCCCGGGACAGGGAACAGATACGCAGTATTTT. It specifies CASVSTPGQGTDTQYF.

This chain joins TRBV6-6 and TRBJ1-1; D not certain. The germline V gene has CDR1 MNHNY and CDR2 SVGAGI (reference sequence). V lost 1 base, J lost 0 bases, and 6 bases lay in between. This CDR3 is built from 14 residues. CDR3 DNA sequence: TGTGCCAGCAGTTACTTTCGGATGAACACTGAAGCTTTCTTT. Translated: CASSYFRMNTEAFF.

V usage is TRBV7-2 and J usage is TRBJ2-5; D possibly corresponds to TRBD2 (5 bases). CDR3 size: 13 residues. Germline V gene sequence: CDR1 SGHTA, CDR2 FQGNSA. V dropped 4 bases and J dropped 5 bases, with 11 bases sitting between them. The CDR3 coding sequence is TGTGCCAGCAGCTACGGGATTCGGGAGACCCAGTACTTC. Translated, it gives CASSYGIRETQYF.

The genes are TRBV5-1 and TRBJ2-7; the match to TRBD1 covers 8 bases. V lost 1 base, J lost 6 bases, and 3 bases stayed unmatched. The CDR3 contains 13 residues. Germline CDR1 is SGHRS and CDR2 is YFSETQ. The CDR3 loop reads CASSLPTGAEQYF. CDR3 nucleotide sequence: TGCGCCAGCAGCTTGCCGACAGGGGCCGAGCAGTACTTC.

This chain connects TRBV7-3 to TRBJ2-2; TRBD2 matches 9 bases. With V trimmed by 2 bases and J by 2 bases, 6 bases remained unmatched. The CDR3 is made up of 17 amino acids. Germline CDR1 is SGHTA and CDR2 is FQGTGA. CDR3 amino acids: CASSLLGTSSNTGELFF. In DNA form, the CDR3 reads TGTGCCAGCAGCTTATTAGGGACTAGCAGTAACACCGGGGAGCTGTTTTTT.

The chain has TRBV6-5 and TRBJ2-7; D is perhaps TRBD1 or TRBD2 (5 bases each). The CDR3 is made up of 15 amino acids. CDR1 and CDR2 (germline): MNHEY, SVGAGI. V lost 2 bases, J lost 0 bases, and 11 bases lay in between. The CDR3 nucleotides are TGTGCCAGCAGTTACGATCCAGGGAGCTCCTACGAGCAGTACTTC. It codes for CASSYDPGSSYEQYF.

The chain recombines TRBV6-5 with TRBJ1-1, with D possibly TRBD1 on 6 matching bases. This CDR3 spans 14 amino acids. From germline, CDR1 is MNHEY and CDR2 SVGAGI. Trimming stripped 1 base from V and 8 bases from J, with 14 bases between. In DNA form, the CDR3 reads TGTGCCAGCAGTTACTGGGGGCAGGAGTCCGAAGCTTTCTTT. Protein product: CASSYWGQESEAFF.

The chain couples TRBV7-2 to TRBJ2-3, with a weak D call TRBD1 (6 bases). The germline V and J ends were trimmed by 5 bases and 5 bases, with 11 bases remaining between them. The CDR3 sequence is 13 residues long. Germline-derived CDR1 and CDR2 are SGHTA and FQGNSA. The chain's CDR3 is CASSPGQQDTQYF. The CDR3 nucleotides are TGTGCCAGCAGCCCCGGACAGCAAGATACGCAGTATTTT. Together with reference TRBV7-2 and TRBJ2-3, the CDR3 gives the full variable domain: GAGVSQSPSNKVTEKGKDVELRCDPISGHTALYWYRQSLGQGLEFLIYFQGNSAPDKSGLPSDRFSAERTGGSVSTLTIQRTQQEDSAVYLCASSPGQQDTQYFGPGTRLTVL.

This chain links TRBV7-2 with TRBJ2-5; 11 positions match TRBD2. Germline loops: CDR1 SGHTA, CDR2 FQGNSA. Trimming at V came to 0 bases and at J to 4 bases, leaving 1 base not matched to a gene. The CDR3 is made up of 15 amino acids. The chain's CDR3 is CASSLASGRVETQYF. CDR3 DNA sequence: TGTGCCAGCAGCTTAGCTAGCGGGAGGGTAGAGACCCAGTACTTC.

The rearrangement uses TRBV5-4 and TRBJ1-1, with no clear D. The CDR3 totals 15 residues. V gave up 2 bases and J gave up 1 base, with 12 bases separating them. The germline CDR1 and CDR2 sequences are SGHNT and YYREEE (reference sequence). The CDR3 DNA sequence: TGTGCCAGCAGCTTTGACCCCGGAAGGAACACTGAAGCTTTCTTT. This gives the protein CASSFDPGRNTEAFF.

This sequence joins TRBV5-4 and TRBJ2-6, with D possibly being TRBD1 or TRBD2 (7 bases each). V dropped 0 bases and J dropped 2 bases, with 12 bases sitting between them. Germline V gene lookup returns CDR1 SGHNT and CDR2 YYREEE (reference sequence). The CDR3 totals 17 residues. The CDR3 here is CASSLGGGGTGANVLTF. CDR3 DNA: TGTGCCAGCAGCTTGGGGGGAGGGGGCACTGGGGCCAACGTCCTGACTTTC.

This clone was counted a few times. The gene calls are TRBV5-1 and TRBJ2-3; tentative D call: TRBD1 (6 bases). The germline V gene has CDR1 SGHRS and CDR2 YFSETQ. CDR3 length: 15 amino acids. V lost 0 bases, J lost 4 bases, and 12 bases lay in between. CDR3 in DNA: TGCGCCAGCAGCTTGGATGAACAGGGCTCAGATACGCAGTATTTT. Translation: CASSLDEQGSDTQYF.

The V gene is TRBV5-6, the J gene TRBJ1-2; 7 bases align to TRBD1. The length of the CDR3 is 17 residues. From germline, CDR1 is SGHDT and CDR2 YYEEEE. The junction had 14 bases not matched to a gene; V was cut back by 0 bases and J by 6 bases. The CDR3 DNA reads as TGTGCCAGCAGCTTGGAGGGACAGCGTAAACGGTATGATGGCTACACCTTC. This sequence encodes CASSLEGQRKRYDGYTF.

CDR3 amino acids: CASSKVTEVSNQPQHF. In DNA, the CDR3 is TGTGCCAGCAGCAAAGTGACCGAGGTAAGCAATCAGCCCCAGCATTTT. This chain joins TRBV21-1 and TRBJ1-5. TRBV21-1 is annotated as a pseudogene. The length of the CDR3 is 16 residues.